This TCR beta chain comes out of a study of neurological immune-mediated disorders. Many counts were recorded for this clonotype. The cDNA came from 5'RACE, which used 10-nucleotide random UMIs. Via MiXCR, TCRdb re-called the 5' RACE reads, giving one row per CDR3 protein. The sample shows about 50,000 distinct CDR3 sequences, roughly 15% of them seen only once. Trimming shortened V by 5 bases and J by 0 bases, and 14 bases separated the two germline ends. Germline CDR1 is SGHRS and CDR2 is YFSETQ. This CDR3 is 15 amino acids long. The group of healthy controls was made up of people who were blood bank volunteers in Maryland, USA. The study built unsorted libraries from 2 million PBMCs kept at -80 C.

The chain recombines TRBV5-1 with TRBJ2-5; tentatively, D is TRBD2 (5 bases). The receptor's source is a man in his 60s in good health. What was sequenced was PBMCs. The CDR3 region is CASSRWLANQETQYF. In nucleotides, the CDR3 is TGCGCCAGCAGTCGTTGGCTAGCAAACCAAGAGACCCAGTACTTC.